This T cell receptor (beta chain) is drawn from a study of blood T cell repertoires in COVID-19. Study at large: Acute and convalescent COVID-19 specimens originated in the United States, Italy and Spain. T cells, B-cell-depleted T cells, or PBMCs supplied cDNA or gDNA.

Original processing methods: From reference gene primer amplification, estimates of nucleated cell counts were derived. TCRdb's copy holds only in-frame clones and misses some; the assay was immunoSEQ multiplex PCR. That table is the source of V, J and clone size, and D and trimming were worked out from the DNA. Among 98,000 or so clones, roughly four fifths were seen once, and the ten largest hold more than 4.5%. From germline, CDR1 is SGHTA and CDR2 FQGNSA. The CDR3 consists of 16 residues. The V gene lost 0 bases and the J gene lost 2 bases, with 12 bases spanning the gap. The clonotype originates from a man between 60 and 75 years old with acute or convalescent COVID-19. This rearrangement joins TRBV7-2 to TRBJ2-3, with a possible D match to TRBD2 (5 bases). Sequencing input: peripheral blood. The CDR3 DNA reads TGTGCCAGCAGCTTAGCCGGGGTCAGACACACAGATACGCAGTATTTT. It codes for CASSLAGVRHTDTQYF. The full variable domain, in which reference TRBV7-2 and TRBJ2-3 provide the parts outside the CDR3, is GAGVSQSPSNKVTEKGKDVELRCDPISGHTALYWYRQSLGQGLEFLIYFQGNSAPDKSGLPSDRFSAERTGGSVSTLTIQRTQQEDSAVYLCASSLAGVRHTDTQYFGPGTRLTVL.